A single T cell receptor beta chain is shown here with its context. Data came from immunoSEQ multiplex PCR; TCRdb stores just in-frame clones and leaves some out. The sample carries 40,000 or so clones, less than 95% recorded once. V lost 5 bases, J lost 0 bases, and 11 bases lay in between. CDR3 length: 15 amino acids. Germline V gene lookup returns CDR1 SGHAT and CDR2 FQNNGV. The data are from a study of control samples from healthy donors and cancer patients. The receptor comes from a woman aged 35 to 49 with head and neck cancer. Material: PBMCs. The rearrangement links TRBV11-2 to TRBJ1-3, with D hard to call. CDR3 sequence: CASSRGLYSGNTIYF. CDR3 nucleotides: TGTGCCAGCAGCCGTGGACTGTACTCTGGAAACACCATATATTTT.